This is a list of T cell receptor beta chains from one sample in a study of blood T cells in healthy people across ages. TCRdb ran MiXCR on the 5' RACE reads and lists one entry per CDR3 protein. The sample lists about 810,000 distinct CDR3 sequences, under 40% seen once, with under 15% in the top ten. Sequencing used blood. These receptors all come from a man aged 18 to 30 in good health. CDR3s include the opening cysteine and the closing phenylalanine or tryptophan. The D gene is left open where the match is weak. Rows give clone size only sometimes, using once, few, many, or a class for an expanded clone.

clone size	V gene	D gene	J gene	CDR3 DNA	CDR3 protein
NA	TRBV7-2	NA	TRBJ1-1	TGTGCCAGCAGCTTAAGAGAAGGCGGGCGAACTGAAGCTTTCTTT	CASSLREGGRTEAFF
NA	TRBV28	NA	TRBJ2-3	TGTGCCAGCAGTTTTATGGGGGCCAAGGGGAGCACAGATACGCAGTATTTT	CASSFMGAKGSTDTQYF
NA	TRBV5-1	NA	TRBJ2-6	TGCGCCAGCAGGGACAGCAACTCTGGGGCCAACGTCCTGACTTTC	CASRDSNSGANVLTF
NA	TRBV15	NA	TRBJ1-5	TGTGCCACCAGCAGGGAGGACAAGGAGAATCAGCCCCAGCATTTT	CATSREDKENQPQHF
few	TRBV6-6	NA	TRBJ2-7	TGTGCCAGCGGGCCTCGGGTCGAGCAGTACTTC	CASGPRVEQYF
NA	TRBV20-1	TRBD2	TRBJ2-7	TGCAGTGCTAGAGATCGGGTAGCGGGGGGGCGTTACGAGCAGTACTTC	CSARDRVAGGRYEQYF
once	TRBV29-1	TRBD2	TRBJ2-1	TGCAGCGTTGCGGGGGGGATTGTGGGTAGCGGGGATGAGCAGTTCTTC	CSVAGGIVGSGDEQFF
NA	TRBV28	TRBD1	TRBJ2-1	TGTGCCAGCAGTAAGGGGACAGGAAACAATGAGCAGTTCTTC	CASSKGTGNNEQFF
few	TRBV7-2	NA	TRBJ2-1	TGTGCCAGCAGGCCCCCACACCTCCTCTACAATGAGCAGTTCTTC	CASRPPHLLYNEQFF
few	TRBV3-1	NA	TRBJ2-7	TGTGCCAGCAGCCAAGATCTAGGGGCGGGCCACTCCTACGAGCAGTACTTC	CASSQDLGAGHSYEQYF
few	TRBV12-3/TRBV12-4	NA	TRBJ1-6	TGTGCCAGCTTCCCGCTGCGGAATTCACCCCTCCACTTT	CASFPLRNSPLHF
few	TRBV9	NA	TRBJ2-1	TGTGCCAGCAGCGTGCCAGAGCTCAACAATGAGCAGTTCTTC	CASSVPELNNEQFF
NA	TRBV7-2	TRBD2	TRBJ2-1	TGTGCCAGCAGCTGGACTAGCGGGGTTCAAGAGACCCAGTTCTTC	CASSWTSGVQETQFF
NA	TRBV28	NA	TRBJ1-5	TGTGCCAGCAGCAGTTGGGCAGGTTCTTTTCAGCCCCAGCATTTT	CASSSWAGSFQPQHF
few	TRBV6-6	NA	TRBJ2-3	TGTGCCAGCAGTTCATTTACTCGGGCTAGCACAGATACGCAGTATTTT	CASSSFTRASTDTQYF
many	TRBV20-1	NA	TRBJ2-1	TGCAGTGCTAGAGATTTAACCGGGGAGAGCTACAATGAGCAGTTCTTC	CSARDLTGESYNEQFF
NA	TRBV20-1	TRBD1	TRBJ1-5	TGCAGTGCTAGGGGACAGACGGCCCAGCCCCAGCATTTT	CSARGQTAQPQHF
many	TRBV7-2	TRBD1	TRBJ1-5	TGTGCCAGCAGCTCGACAGGGGGAAATCAGCCCCAGCATTTT	CASSSTGGNQPQHF
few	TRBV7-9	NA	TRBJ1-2	TGTGCCAGCAACCTACAGAGTAACTATGGCTACACCTTC	CASNLQSNYGYTF
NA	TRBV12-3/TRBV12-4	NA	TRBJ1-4	TGTGCCAGCAGCGCCAGGGGAAAGGATGAAAAACTGTTTTTT	CASSARGKDEKLFF
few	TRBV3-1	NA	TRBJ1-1	TGTGCCAGCAGCCAGCGATGGGAAGCTGAAGCTTTCTTT	CASSQRWEAEAFF
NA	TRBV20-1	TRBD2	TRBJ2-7	TGCAGTGCTAGAGATCGCCTAGCGGGCTACTACAATGAGCAGTACTTC	CSARDRLAGYYNEQYF
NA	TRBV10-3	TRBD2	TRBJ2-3	TGTGCCATCCGGGGGGGCCCGTACACAGATACGCAGTATTTT	CAIRGGPYTDTQYF
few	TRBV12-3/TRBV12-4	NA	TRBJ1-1	TGTGCCAGCATGAGGAACGGGGGCAACACTGAAGCTTTCTTT	CASMRNGGNTEAFF
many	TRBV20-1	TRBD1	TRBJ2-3	TGCAGTGCTAAACCGGGACAGGGAAGCACAGATACGCAGTATTTT	CSAKPGQGSTDTQYF
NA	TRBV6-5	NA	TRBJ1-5	TGTGCCAGCAGTTCCCGGGAGGTTCAACATAGCAATCAGCCCCAGCATTTT	CASSSREVQHSNQPQHF
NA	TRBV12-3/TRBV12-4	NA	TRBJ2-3	TGTGCCAGCAGGCCGGGTCTGGGGAGAGGCACTAGCACAGATACGCAGTATTTT	CASRPGLGRGTSTDTQYF
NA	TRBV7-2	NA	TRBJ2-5	TGTGCCAGCATTGGGGGGGCACAAGAGACCCAGTACTTC	CASIGGAQETQYF
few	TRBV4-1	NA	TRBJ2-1	TGCGCCAGCAGCCAAGATAGGGGGGGGCAGTTCTTC	CASSQDRGGQFF
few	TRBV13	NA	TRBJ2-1	TGTGCCAGCAGCTCCTCTCGACCTCTCGATGAGCAGTTCTTC	CASSSSRPLDEQFF
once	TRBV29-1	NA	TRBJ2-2	TGCAGCGTTGAAAGTACACCCCACGGTGGGGAGCTGTTTTTT	CSVESTPHGGELFF
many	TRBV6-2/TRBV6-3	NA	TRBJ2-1	TGTGCCAGCAGGCCTGGGGGCGGGGAGCAGTTCTTC	CASRPGGGEQFF
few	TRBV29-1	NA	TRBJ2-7	TGCAGCGTGGAGGCGATGAACTACGAGCAGTACTTC	CSVEAMNYEQYF
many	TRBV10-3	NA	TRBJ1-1	TGTGCCATCAGTGAGTATCGGGCATCGACTACTGAAGCTTTCTTT	CAISEYRASTTEAFF
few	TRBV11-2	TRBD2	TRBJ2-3	TGTGCCAGCAGCTTTAGCGGGGCGAACACAGATACGCAGTATTTT	CASSFSGANTDTQYF
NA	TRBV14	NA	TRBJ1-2	TGTGCCAGCAGCCAAGACAACATCTACTATGGCTACACCTTC	CASSQDNIYYGYTF
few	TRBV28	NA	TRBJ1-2	TGTGCCAGCAGTCGTGCGGTTGGGAACTATGGCTACACCTTC	CASSRAVGNYGYTF
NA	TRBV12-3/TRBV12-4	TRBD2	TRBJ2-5	TGTGCCAGCACCAGACAGCTAGCGGGCTACAATGAGCAGTACTTC	CASTRQLAGYNEQYF
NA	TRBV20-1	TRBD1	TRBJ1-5	TGCAGTGCTAGAATTCAAGGCAGGGGGCGCCGCAATCAGCCCCAGCATTTT	CSARIQGRGRRNQPQHF